One sample yielded the 19 T cell receptor beta chains listed below, sequenced in a study of blood T cell repertoires in COVID-19. The protocol was immunoSEQ multiplex PCR, while the TCRdb copy is restricted to in-frame clones and leaves out a portion. Of tens of thousands of clones listed, roughly 79% are singletons. The specimen was peripheral blood. The receptors here all came from a man older than 75 with active or convalescent COVID-19.

The rearrangement uses TRBV18 and TRBJ1-2, with TRBD1 matching over 12 bases. The CDR3 is 14 amino acids. Trimming at V came to 3 bases and at J to 4 bases, leaving 0 bases not matched to a gene. Germline CDR1 KGHSH, CDR2 LQKENI. Here the CDR3 DNA reads TGTGCCAGCTCACCGGGACAGGGGGCCTATGGCTACACCTTC. Encoded protein: CASSPGQGAYGYTF.

The chain joins TRBV13 to TRBJ2-7, with D possibly matching TRBD1 (8 bases). Trimming pared 5 bases from V and 0 bases from J, leaving 26 bases between. In germline, CDR1 is PRHDT, CDR2 FYEKMQ (reference sequence). CDR3 size: 19 residues. Here the CDR3 DNA reads TGTGCCAGCAGCATCCGACTAGCCCACTCGACAGGGGACTCCTACGAGCAGTACTTC. This encodes CASSIRLAHSTGDSYEQYF.

The gene calls are TRBV12-3 or TRBV12-4 and TRBJ2-5; unclear D gene. The ends were cut back, 3 bases at V and 3 bases at J, with 5 bases in the middle. The CDR3 extends over 12 amino acids. Here the CDR3 DNA reads TGTGCCAGCAGTTTGGCGGAAGAGACCCAGTACTTC. This encodes CASSLAEETQYF.

This chain uses TRBV19 with TRBJ1-3, with a tentative D call TRBD1 (5 bases). Looked up from germline, CDR1 is LNHDA and CDR2 is SQIVND (reference sequence). This CDR3 is built from 16 residues. V lost 4 bases, J lost 4 bases, and 17 bases lay in between. The CDR3 coding sequence is TGTGCCAGTAGTACGCCGGGACTGAGTAGAGGAAACACCATATATTTT. It yields the protein CASSTPGLSRGNTIYF.

V is TRBV6-6 and J is TRBJ1-2; 7 nucleotides align to TRBD1. This CDR3 comprises 14 residues. From germline, CDR1 is MNHNY and CDR2 SVGAGI (reference sequence). J was trimmed by 0 bases and V by 6 bases; bases with no gene match: 4. The CDR3 is CASRPQGTNYGYTF. The CDR3 nucleotides are TGTGCCAGCAGGCCACAGGGGACTAACTATGGCTACACCTTC.

DNA of the CDR3: TGTGCCAGCAGCTTCTTCGCTGAAGCTTTCTTT. This gives the protein CASSFFAEAFF. The chain employs TRBV7-2 and TRBJ1-1, with D uncertain. From germline, CDR1 is SGHTA and CDR2 FQGNSA. The CDR3 length is 11 residues. Trimming removed 3 bases at V and 6 bases at J, with 5 bases between.

The chain employs TRBV19 and TRBJ1-2, with a tentative D call TRBD1 (5 bases). Looked up from germline, CDR1 is LNHDA and CDR2 is SQIVND (reference sequence). The length of the CDR3 is 12 residues. V was shortened by 8 bases and J by 0 bases, with 7 bases between the two germline ends. CDR3 DNA: TGTGCCAGTCGACAGACTAACTATGGCTACACCTTC. This translates into CASRQTNYGYTF.

The V call is TRBV7-2, the J call TRBJ2-1; D may be TRBD2 (6 bases). The germline V and J ends were trimmed by 2 bases and 2 bases, with 7 bases remaining between them. The CDR3 sequence is 14 residues long. Germline CDR1 SGHTA, CDR2 FQGNSA. DNA of the CDR3: TGTGCCAGCAGCTTACGCGGGGCCTACAATGAGCAGTTCTTC. The encoded protein is CASSLRGAYNEQFF.

The chain combines TRBV3-1 (or the pseudogene TRBV3-2) with TRBJ1-2, with TRBD1 matching over 8 bases. Per germline, CDR1 LGHDT and CDR2 YNNKEL (reference sequence). J gave up 4 bases and V 2 bases, and 3 bases lay outside the gene matches. This CDR3 has 14 residues. The CDR3 bases are TGTGCCAGCAGCCAATACAGGGGGGCCTATGGCTACACCTTC. Its translation is CASSQYRGAYGYTF.

This clone came up once. This chain links TRBV6-1 with TRBJ2-3, with D uncertain. Germline V gives CDR1 MNHNS, CDR2 SASEGT. V was trimmed by 2 bases and J by 0 bases, leaving 21 bases between them. The CDR3 sequence is 19 residues long. The CDR3: CASSERPSTIRSSTDTQYF. The DNA for the CDR3 is TGTGCCAGCAGTGAACGCCCTTCGACAATAAGATCTAGCACAGATACGCAGTATTTT.

The chain uses TRBV7-8 and TRBJ2-1; TRBD1 matches 9 bases. The CDR3 is 16 amino acids. Germline V lookup: CDR1 SGHVS, CDR2 FQNEAQ. The junction had 5 bases not matched to a gene; V was cut back by 0 bases and J by 5 bases. CDR3 loop: CASSLAGGQGDNEQFF. Here the CDR3 DNA reads TGTGCCAGCAGCTTAGCTGGGGGACAGGGAGACAATGAGCAGTTCTTC.

V usage is TRBV6-5 and J usage is TRBJ2-7; TRBD1 aligns across 12 bases. Trimming removed 6 bases from V and 7 bases from J; junction bases left unmatched: 7. The CDR3 extends over 14 amino acids. Germline lookup yields CDR1 MNHEY and CDR2 SVGAGI. The CDR3: CASSRDRGREEQYF. The CDR3 nucleotides read TGTGCCAGCAGCCGGGACAGGGGGCGTGAGGAGCAGTACTTC.

This chain uses TRBV5-1 with TRBJ1-2; a weak D match, TRBD1 (6 bases). V was shortened by 1 base and J by 4 bases, with 11 bases between the two germline ends. The germline V gene has CDR1 SGHRS and CDR2 YFSETQ. This CDR3 has 14 amino acids. CDR3 protein: CASSLSEGVYGYTF. The CDR3 region has the DNA TGCGCCAGCAGCTTGTCTGAGGGGGTCTATGGCTACACCTTC.

In this sample, this clone turned up a few times. V usage is TRBV7-2 and J usage is TRBJ1-3, with 9 bases lining up with TRBD1. The V gene end was trimmed by 1 base and the J gene end by 4 bases; junction bases not matched to a gene: 8. This CDR3 is built from 17 residues. Germline assignment: CDR1 SGHTA and CDR2 FQGNSA. CDR3 sequence: CASSLGGQGLLGNTIYF. The CDR3 coding sequence is TGTGCCAGCAGCTTAGGGGGACAGGGTTTACTCGGAAACACCATATATTTT.

This clone was counted a single time. The V gene is TRBV6-6, the J gene TRBJ2-2; 8 bases are shared with TRBD1. Germline CDR1 is MNHNY and CDR2 is SVGAGI (reference sequence). V trimming: 2 bases; J trimming: 4 bases; junction bases outside the gene matches: 3. CDR3 length equals 15 residues. The CDR3 sequence is CASSYRDRGTGELFF. As DNA, the CDR3 is TGTGCCAGCAGTTACCGAGACAGGGGCACCGGGGAGCTGTTTTTT.

The J gene is TRBJ2-3, the V gene TRBV6-5; TRBD2 matches 8 bases. J was trimmed by 3 bases and V by 5 bases; bases with no gene match: 7. Germline V lookup: CDR1 MNHEY, CDR2 SVGAGI. CDR3 size: 15 residues. CDR3 DNA sequence: TGTGCCAGCAGTAGCGGAAGCGGGAGAACAGATACGCAGTATTTT. Its protein product is CASSSGSGRTDTQYF.

The V call is TRBV3-1 (or the pseudogene TRBV3-2), the J call TRBJ2-7; no clear D. The CDR3 consists of 13 residues. Trimming pared 2 bases from V and 4 bases from J, leaving 9 bases between. The germline V gene has CDR1 LGHDT and CDR2 YNNKEL (reference sequence). The CDR3 nucleotides read TGTGCCAGCAGCCAAAGACTTAATTACGAGCAGTACTTC. As protein: CASSQRLNYEQYF.

The V call is TRBV11-2, the J call TRBJ1-2, with D maybe TRBD1 (6 bases). V lost 5 bases to trimming and J lost 5 bases, with 15 bases between them. Per germline, CDR1 SGHAT and CDR2 FQNNGV. This CDR3 contains 14 residues. Here the CDR3 reads CASSPRTGIYGYTF. The CDR3 coding sequence is TGTGCCAGCAGCCCCCGAACAGGGATATATGGCTACACCTTC. Full variable domain (outside the CDR3, taken from reference TRBV11-2 and TRBJ1-2): EAGVAQSPRYKIIEKRQSVAFWCNPISGHATLYWYQQILGQGPKLLIQFQNNGVVDDSQLPKDRFSAERLKGVDSTLKIQPAKLEDSAVYLCASSPRTGIYGYTFGSGTRLTVV.

The rearrangement joins TRBV27 to TRBJ1-5, with TRBD1 matching 8 bases. The germline CDR1 and CDR2 sequences are MNHEY and SMNVEV (reference sequence). The CDR3 extends over 14 amino acids. With V trimmed by 2 bases and J by 7 bases, 4 bases remained unmatched. The CDR3 nucleotides read TGTGCCAGCAGTTTAGGACAGGGAGGGCAGCCCCAGCATTTT. Translated, it gives CASSLGQGGQPQHF.